A selection of T cell receptor beta chains follows, all from one sample in a study of T cell clones after liver transplantation. Assay: immunoSEQ multiplex PCR; the TCRdb copy retains only in-frame clones and omits some. The sample comprises 35,000 to 45,000 clones, approximately 86% of which are singletons, and 2% to 3% rests with the top ten. The sequencing here drew on CD4+ T cells from blood, taken 24 months after liver transplant. All receptors come from a human patient who received a liver transplant. The T cells may partly be graft donor cells. Each CDR3 is given with its conserved first and last residue. The D gene is left open where the match is weak. Size tells how often a clone was seen (once, few, many) or the class of an expanded clone, and some rows leave it out.

CDR3 protein,CDR3 DNA,V gene,J gene,CDR3 length,clone size,D gene
CASSSPGQPDEKLFF,TGTGCCAGCAGCTCTCCGGGACAGCCTGATGAAAAACTGTTTTTT,TRBV9,TRBJ1-4,15,.,TRBD1
CASSAFTGREKLFF,TGTGCCAGCAGTGCTTTTACGGGACGTGAAAAACTGTTTTTT,TRBV25-1,TRBJ1-4,14,.,.
CAGRSRDRPNSPLHF,TGTGCCGGCCGATCCCGGGACAGACCAAATTCACCCCTCCACTTT,TRBV30,TRBJ1-6,15,.,TRBD1
CASSLDLVQARYEQYF,TGTGCCAGCAGCTTAGATCTAGTGCAGGCTCGCTACGAGCAGTACTTC,TRBV11-2,TRBJ2-7,16,.,.
CASSLDGQRNPQHF,TGCGCCAGCAGCTTGGATGGGCAACGGAATCCCCAGCATTTT,TRBV5-1,TRBJ1-5,14,.,.
CASSLVGMGYNEQFF,TGCGCCAGCAGCTTGGTTGGTATGGGTTACAATGAGCAGTTCTTC,TRBV5-1,TRBJ2-1,15,.,.
CASRPPGGGYSPLHF,TGTGCCAGCAGGCCACCGGGAGGGGGTTATTCACCCCTCCACTTT,TRBV6-5,TRBJ1-6,15,.,.
CASTRTGVTNQPQHF,TGTGCCAGCACCCGAACAGGGGTTACCAATCAGCCCCAGCATTTT,TRBV27,TRBJ1-5,15,.,TRBD1
CATNLGGTGGTDTQYF,TGTGCCACCAATCTAGGGGGGACAGGGGGCACAGATACGCAGTATTTT,TRBV15,TRBJ2-3,16,.,TRBD1
CASSWGQGFYNEQFF,TGTGCCAGCAGCTGGGGACAGGGTTTTTACAATGAGCAGTTCTTC,TRBV14,TRBJ2-1,15,.,TRBD1
CASSPRGGENIQYF,TGTGCCAGCAGTCCCCGGGGGGGGGAAAACATTCAGTACTTC,TRBV4-2,TRBJ2-4,14,once,TRBD2
CASSQDRLAGGFQETQYF,TGCGCCAGCAGCCAAGATCGACTAGCGGGGGGATTTCAAGAGACCCAGTACTTC,TRBV4-1,TRBJ2-5,18,.,TRBD2
CASRGTGENEKLFF,TGCGCCAGCAGAGGTACAGGTGAAAATGAAAAACTGTTTTTT,TRBV4-1,TRBJ1-4,14,.,.
CASRPQGQETQYF,TGTGCCAGCAGACCCCAAGGACAAGAGACCCAGTACTTC,TRBV11-2,TRBJ2-5,13,.,.
CASSPWGTSGFTDTQYF,TGTGCCAGCTCACCCTGGGGGACTAGCGGATTCACAGATACGCAGTATTTT,TRBV18,TRBJ2-3,17,once,TRBD2
CASSLFMGGTDTQYF,TGTGCCAGCAGCTTATTCATGGGCGGCACAGATACGCAGTATTTT,TRBV7-3,TRBJ2-3,15,once,.
CASSQVEWGTGNTIYF,TGCGCCAGCAGCCAAGTAGAATGGGGGACAGGAAACACCATATATTTT,TRBV4-1,TRBJ1-3,16,.,.
CASSKRQGMNTEAFF,TGTGCCAGCAGCAAACGACAGGGCATGAACACTGAAGCTTTCTTT,TRBV7-2,TRBJ1-1,15,once,TRBD1
CASVKENYNEQFF,TGTGCTAGTGTCAAGGAGAACTACAATGAGCAGTTCTTC,TRBV12-5,TRBJ2-1,13,.,.
CASSTFTGELFF,TGTGCCAGCAGCACTTTCACCGGGGAGCTGTTTTTT,TRBV6-5,TRBJ2-2,12,.,.
CASSPTGANYGYTF,TGCGCCAGCAGCCCCACGGGGGCTAACTATGGCTACACCTTC,TRBV5-1,TRBJ1-2,14,.,.
CASRPPLLGSYNEQFF,TGTGCCAGCAGACCACCCCTACTAGGATCCTACAATGAGCAGTTCTTC,TRBV2,TRBJ2-1,16,.,.
CASSLGQGPQGTQYF,TGTGCCAGCAGCTTGGGGCAGGGGCCCCAAGGGACCCAGTACTTC,TRBV11-3,TRBJ2-5,15,.,.
CASSGGGYTDTQYF,TGTGCCAGCAGTGGGGGCGGCTACACAGATACGCAGTATTTT,TRBV5-6,TRBJ2-3,14,.,.
CASSLAGDTYGYTF,TGTGCCAGCAGTTTAGCCGGGGACACCTATGGCTACACCTTC,TRBV6-5,TRBJ1-2,14,.,.
CASSRLLPTSGNTIYF,TGTGCCAGCAGCCGTCTTTTACCGACCTCTGGAAACACCATATATTTT,TRBV5-6,TRBJ1-3,16,.,.
CASSPGRKKTQYF,TGTGCCAGCAGCCCCGGTCGTAAGAAGACCCAGTACTTC,TRBV27,TRBJ2-5,13,.,.
CASSPRGISGATNEKLFF,TGTGCCAGCTCACCCAGGGGGATAAGTGGAGCAACTAATGAAAAACTGTTTTTT,TRBV18,TRBJ1-4,18,.,TRBD1
CASSYSPPRGGSPLHF,TGTGCCAGCAGTTACTCGCCCCCCAGGGGGGGATCACCCCTCCACTTT,TRBV6-5,TRBJ1-6,16,.,TRBD1
CASGDPQPSSGNTIYF,TGTGCCAGCGGCGATCCGCAGCCGAGCTCTGGAAACACCATATATTTT,TRBV2,TRBJ1-3,16,.,.
CASSEGGESSYEQYF,TGTGCCAGCAGTGAAGGGGGGGAGAGCTCCTACGAGCAGTACTTC,TRBV2,TRBJ2-7,15,.,.
CASSLVSGAYNEQFF,TGCGCCAGCAGCTTGGTGAGCGGGGCCTACAATGAGCAGTTCTTC,TRBV5-1,TRBJ2-1,15,few,TRBD2
CASSVTGNTGELFF,TGTGCCAGCAGCGTAACCGGGAACACCGGGGAGCTGTTTTTT,TRBV9,TRBJ2-2,14,.,.
CASISGGRNTGELFF,TGTGCCAGTATAAGCGGGGGGCGGAACACCGGGGAGCTGTTTTTT,TRBV19,TRBJ2-2,15,.,TRBD2
CASILAGQTQYF,TGTGCCAGCATACTAGCGGGACAGACCCAGTACTTC,TRBV6-1,TRBJ2-5,12,.,TRBD2
CASSESRGETQYF,TGCGCCAGCAGTGAGTCGAGAGGGGAGACCCAGTACTTC,TRBV10-2,TRBJ2-5,13,.,.
CASSDRWVPYEQYF,TGTGCCAGCAGTGATAGGTGGGTACCCTACGAGCAGTACTTC,TRBV6-1,TRBJ2-7,14,.,.
CATRGLAGAYNEQFF,TGTGCCACCAGGGGACTAGCGGGAGCCTACAATGAGCAGTTCTTC,TRBV28,TRBJ2-1,15,.,TRBD2
CASSPPFRISGANVLTF,TGTGCCAGCAGCCCGCCCTTCCGGATCTCTGGGGCCAACGTCCTGACTTTC,TRBV7-9,TRBJ2-6,17,.,.
CASSQDEASAYEQYF,TGTGCCAGCAGCCAAGATGAGGCCAGCGCCTACGAGCAGTACTTC,TRBV4-2,TRBJ2-7,15,.,.
CASSQGGQGAGEKLFF,TGCGCCAGCAGCCAAGGAGGCCAGGGGGCGGGAGAAAAACTGTTTTTT,TRBV4-3,TRBJ1-4,16,few,TRBD1
CASSPQGKRNIQYF,TGTGCCAGCTCACCACAGGGCAAGAGGAACATTCAGTACTTC,TRBV18,TRBJ2-4,14,.,.
CASSPLEGSEQYF,TGTGCCAGCTCACCATTGGAGGGAAGCGAGCAGTACTTC,TRBV18,TRBJ2-7,13,.,.